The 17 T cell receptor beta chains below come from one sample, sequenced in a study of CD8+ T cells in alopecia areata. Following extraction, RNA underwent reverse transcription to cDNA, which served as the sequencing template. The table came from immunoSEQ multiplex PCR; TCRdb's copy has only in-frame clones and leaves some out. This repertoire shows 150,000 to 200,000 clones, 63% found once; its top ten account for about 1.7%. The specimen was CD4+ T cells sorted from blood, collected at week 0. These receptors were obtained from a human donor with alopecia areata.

CDR3 sequence: CASSDSANNEQFF. The CDR3 nucleotides read TGTGCCAGCAGTGACTCTGCAAACAATGAGCAGTTCTTC. V is TRBV6-4 and J is TRBJ2-1; D gene ambiguous. The ends were cut back, 0 bases at V and 5 bases at J, with 5 bases in the middle. The germline CDR1 and CDR2 sequences are MRHNA and SNTAGT. This CDR3 region has 13 residues.

Here the CDR3 reads CSVEISDRVYF. The DNA for the CDR3 is TGCAGCGTTGAAATCTCGGACAGGGTTTACTTC. The rearrangement uses TRBV29-1 and TRBJ2-7, with 8 bases matching TRBD1. Germline lookup yields CDR1 SQVTM and CDR2 ANQGSEA. Trimming at V came to 2 bases and at J to 13 bases, leaving 7 bases not matched to a gene. CDR3 length equals 11 residues.

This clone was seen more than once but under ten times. As DNA, the CDR3 is TGTGCCTGGAATAGCGGGGGGGCCCCGTACGAGCAGTACTTC. It specifies CAWNSGGAPYEQYF. This chain joins TRBV30 and TRBJ2-7, with 11 bases identical to TRBD2. Per the germline V gene, CDR1 is GTSNPN and CDR2 is SVGIG (reference sequence). V lost 4 bases to trimming and J lost 4 bases; unmatched junction nucleotides: 6. The CDR3 runs to 14 residues.

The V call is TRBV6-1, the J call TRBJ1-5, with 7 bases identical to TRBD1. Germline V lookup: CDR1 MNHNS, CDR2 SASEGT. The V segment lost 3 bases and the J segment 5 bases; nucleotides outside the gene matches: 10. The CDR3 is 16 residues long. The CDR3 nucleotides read TGTGCCAGCAGTGATAGCGCCGGGCAGGGGGATCAGCCCCAGCATTTT. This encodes CASSDSAGQGDQPQHF.

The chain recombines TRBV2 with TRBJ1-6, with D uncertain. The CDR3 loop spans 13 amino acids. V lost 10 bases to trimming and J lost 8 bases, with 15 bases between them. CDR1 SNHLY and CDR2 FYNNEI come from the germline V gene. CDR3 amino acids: CATLGGPDSPLHF. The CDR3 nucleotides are TGTGCCACCCTCGGAGGACCAGATTCACCCCTCCACTTT.

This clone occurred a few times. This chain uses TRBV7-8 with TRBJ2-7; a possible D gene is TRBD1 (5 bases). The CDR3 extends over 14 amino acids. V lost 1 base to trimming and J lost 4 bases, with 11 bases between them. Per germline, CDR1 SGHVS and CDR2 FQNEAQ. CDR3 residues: CASSLGTPEYEQYF. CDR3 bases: TGTGCCAGCAGCTTAGGGACACCTGAATACGAGCAGTACTTC.

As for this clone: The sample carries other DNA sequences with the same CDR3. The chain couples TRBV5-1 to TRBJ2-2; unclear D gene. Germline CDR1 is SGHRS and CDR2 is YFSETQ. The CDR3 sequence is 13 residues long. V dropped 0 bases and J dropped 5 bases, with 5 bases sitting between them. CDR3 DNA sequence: TGCGCCAGCAGCTTGGCCGGAACCGGGGAGCTGTTTTTT. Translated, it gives CASSLAGTGELFF.

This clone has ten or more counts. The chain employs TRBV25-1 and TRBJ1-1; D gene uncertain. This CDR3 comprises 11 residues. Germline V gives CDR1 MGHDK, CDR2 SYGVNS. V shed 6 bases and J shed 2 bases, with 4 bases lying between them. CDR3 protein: CASSFNTEAFF. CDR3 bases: TGTGCCAGCAGCTTCAACACTGAAGCTTTCTTT.

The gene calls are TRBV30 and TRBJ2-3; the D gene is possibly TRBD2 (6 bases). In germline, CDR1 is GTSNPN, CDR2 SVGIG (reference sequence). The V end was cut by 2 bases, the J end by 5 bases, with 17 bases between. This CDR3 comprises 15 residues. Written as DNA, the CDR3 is TGTGCCTGGAGTAGCGGGCTTCCCGGGGGAGATACGCAGTATTTT. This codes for CAWSSGLPGGDTQYF.

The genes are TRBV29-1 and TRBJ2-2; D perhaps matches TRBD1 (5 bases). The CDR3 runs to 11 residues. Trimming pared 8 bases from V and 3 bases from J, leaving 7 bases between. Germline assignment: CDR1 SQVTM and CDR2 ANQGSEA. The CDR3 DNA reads TGCAGCACCAGGGACACCGGGGAGCTGTTTTTT. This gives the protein CSTRDTGELFF.

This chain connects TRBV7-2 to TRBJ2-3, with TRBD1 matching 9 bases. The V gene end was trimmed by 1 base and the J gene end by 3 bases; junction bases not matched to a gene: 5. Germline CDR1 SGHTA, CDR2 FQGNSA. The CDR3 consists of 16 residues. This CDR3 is CASSLVWGQGTDTQYF. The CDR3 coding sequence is TGTGCCAGCAGCTTAGTTTGGGGACAGGGAACAGATACGCAGTATTTT.

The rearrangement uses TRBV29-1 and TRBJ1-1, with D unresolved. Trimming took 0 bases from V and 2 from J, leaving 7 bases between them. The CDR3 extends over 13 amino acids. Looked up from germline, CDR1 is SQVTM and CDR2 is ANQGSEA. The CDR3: CSVEDRRNTEAFF. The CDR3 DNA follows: TGCAGCGTTGAAGATCGAAGAAACACTGAAGCTTTCTTT. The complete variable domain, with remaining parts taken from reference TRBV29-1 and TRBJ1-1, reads SAVISQKPSRDICQRGTSLTIQCQVDSQVTMMFWYRQQPGQSLTLIATANQGSEATYESGFVIDKFPISRPNLTFSTLTVSNMSPEDSSIYLCSVEDRRNTEAFFGQGTRLTVV.

CDR3 in amino acids: CAWRGGPTAYEQYF. DNA of the CDR3: TGTGCCTGGAGAGGAGGACCGACCGCCTACGAGCAGTACTTC. The chain has TRBV30 and TRBJ2-7, with D perhaps TRBD2 (5 bases). V gave up 3 bases and J gave up 2 bases, with 14 bases separating them. The CDR3 contains 14 residues. Germline CDR1 and CDR2: GTSNPN and SVGIG (reference sequence).

In nucleotides, the CDR3 is TGCAGCGTGGCGACAGGGTCTCGGGAAAAACTGTTTTTT. Translating it yields CSVATGSREKLFF. The V gene is TRBV29-1, the J gene TRBJ1-4, with 7 bases identical to TRBD1. The CDR3 contains 13 residues. Germline V gene sequence: CDR1 SQVTM, CDR2 ANQGSEA. Trimming took 6 bases from V and 8 from J; bases not matched to a gene: 9.

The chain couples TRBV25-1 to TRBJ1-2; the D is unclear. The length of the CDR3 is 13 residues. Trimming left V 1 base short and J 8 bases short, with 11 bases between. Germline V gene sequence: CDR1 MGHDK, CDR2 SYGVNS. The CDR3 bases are TGTGCCAGCAGTGAATGGGAAATATCCGGCTACACCTTC. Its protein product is CASSEWEISGYTF.

CDR3 in DNA: TGTGCCTGGAGGGACAGCGGACGCAATGAAGCTTTCTTT. This codes for CAWRDSGRNEAFF. V gene TRBV30 combines with J gene TRBJ1-1, with a possible D match to TRBD1 (6 bases). V gave up 3 bases and J gave up 7 bases, with 15 bases separating them. Germline CDR1 is GTSNPN and CDR2 is SVGIG (reference sequence). The CDR3 covers 13 residues.

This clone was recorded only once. CDR3 DNA sequence: TGCAGCGTTGAGGGCGGGGGGACTGAAGAGACCCAGTACTTC. It yields the protein CSVEGGGTEETQYF. The rearrangement links TRBV29-1 to TRBJ2-5; 8 positions agree with TRBD2. The CDR3 has 14 residues. Germline V gene lookup returns CDR1 SQVTM and CDR2 ANQGSEA. Trimming took 3 bases from V and 3 from J; bases not matched to a gene: 6. Full variable domain (outside the CDR3, taken from reference TRBV29-1 and TRBJ2-5): SAVISQKPSRDICQRGTSLTIQCQVDSQVTMMFWYRQQPGQSLTLIATANQGSEATYESGFVIDKFPISRPNLTFSTLTVSNMSPEDSSIYLCSVEGGGTEETQYFGPGTRLLVL.